This passage covers 4 T cell receptor beta chains from one sample sequenced in a study of blood T cell repertoires in COVID-19. Some clones are missing from TCRdb's copy, which holds only in-frame ones; the method was immunoSEQ multiplex PCR. Among approximately 76,000 clones, approximately 80% were seen once, and the ten largest hold roughly 11%. The sequenced material came from peripheral blood. The source of these receptors is a man aged 50 to 60 with acute or convalescent COVID-19.

The genes are TRBV9 and TRBJ2-7, with 11 bases matching TRBD1. Germline assignment: CDR1 SGDLS and CDR2 YYNGEE. J was trimmed by 7 bases and V by 3 bases; bases with no gene match: 6. The CDR3 has 14 residues. The CDR3 region has the DNA TGTGCCAGCAGCGCCCGGGACAGGGGGGGTGAGCAGTACTTC. It codes for CASSARDRGGEQYF.

The chain uses TRBV6-2 or TRBV6-3 and TRBJ2-1; tentative D call: TRBD1 (6 bases). The CDR3 is 15 amino acids. The V end was cut by 4 bases, the J end by 3 bases, with 13 bases between. Per germline, CDR1 MNHEY and CDR2 SVGEGT. CDR3 amino acids: CASSSADRVYNEQFF. The CDR3 DNA is TGTGCCAGCAGTTCTGCGGACAGAGTCTACAATGAGCAGTTCTTC.

The chain's CDR3 is CASSPGLAGAAGELFF. For the CDR3, the DNA is TGTGCCAGCTCACCGGGACTAGCGGGAGCGGCCGGGGAGCTGTTTTTT. The rearrangement uses TRBV18 and TRBJ2-2, with 14 bases lining up with TRBD2. Trimming cost V 3 bases and J 6 bases; bases outside gene matches: 3. From germline, CDR1 is KGHSH and CDR2 LQKENI. The CDR3 totals 16 residues. The full variable domain, in which reference TRBV18 and TRBJ2-2 provide the parts outside the CDR3, is NAGVMQNPRHLVRRRGQEARLRCSPMKGHSHVYWYRQLPEEGLKFMVYLQKENIIDESGMPKERFSAEFPKEGPSILRIQQVVRGDSAAYFCASSPGLAGAAGELFFGEGSRLTVL.

V is TRBV7-9 and J is TRBJ1-2; D unclear. V was cut by 5 bases and J by 0 bases, with 13 bases left in between. Germline CDR1 is SEHNR and CDR2 is FQNEAQ (reference sequence). CDR3 length: 15 residues. This chain's CDR3 is CASSPGRKANYGYTF. CDR3 DNA sequence: TGTGCCAGCAGCCCCGGGAGGAAAGCTAACTATGGCTACACCTTC.